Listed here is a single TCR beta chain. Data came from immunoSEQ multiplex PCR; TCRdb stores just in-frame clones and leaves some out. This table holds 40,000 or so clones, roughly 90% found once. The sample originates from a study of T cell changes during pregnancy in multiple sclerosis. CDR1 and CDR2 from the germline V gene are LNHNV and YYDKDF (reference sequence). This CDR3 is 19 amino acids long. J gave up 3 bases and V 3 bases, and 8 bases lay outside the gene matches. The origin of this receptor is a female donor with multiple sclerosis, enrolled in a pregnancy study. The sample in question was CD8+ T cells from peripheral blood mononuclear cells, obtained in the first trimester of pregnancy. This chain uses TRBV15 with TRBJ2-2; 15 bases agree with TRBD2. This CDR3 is CATSRTGLAGGQDTGELFF. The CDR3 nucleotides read TGTGCCACCAGCAGGACAGGACTAGCGGGGGGGCAAGACACCGGGGAGCTGTTTTTT.